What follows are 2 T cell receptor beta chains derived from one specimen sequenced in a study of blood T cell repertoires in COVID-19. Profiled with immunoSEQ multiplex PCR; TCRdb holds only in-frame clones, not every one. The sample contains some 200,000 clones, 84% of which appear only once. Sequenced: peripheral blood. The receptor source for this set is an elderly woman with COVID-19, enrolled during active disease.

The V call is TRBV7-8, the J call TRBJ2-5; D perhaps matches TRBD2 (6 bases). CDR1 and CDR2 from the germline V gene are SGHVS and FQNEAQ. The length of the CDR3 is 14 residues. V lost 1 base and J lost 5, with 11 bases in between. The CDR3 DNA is TGTGCCAGCAGCTTAGGGCCGGGACTGGAGACCCAGTACTTC. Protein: CASSLGPGLETQYF.

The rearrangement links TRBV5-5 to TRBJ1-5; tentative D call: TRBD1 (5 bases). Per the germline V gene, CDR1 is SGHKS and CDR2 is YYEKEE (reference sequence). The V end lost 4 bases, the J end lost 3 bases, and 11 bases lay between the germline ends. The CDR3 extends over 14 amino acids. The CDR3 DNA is TGTGCCAGCAGCCCCCGACAGACCAATCAGCCCCAGCATTTT. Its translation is CASSPRQTNQPQHF.